The source of this T cell receptor (beta chain) is a study of cytotoxic CD8 clonotypes in ibrutinib-treated CLL. Germline-derived CDR1 and CDR2 are GTSNPN and SVGIG (reference sequence). The V and J ends lost 1 base and 6 bases respectively, with 14 bases between them. The CDR3 covers 14 residues. TCRdb's table, derived via immunoSEQ multiplex PCR, lists solely in-frame clones and lacks some. The sample consists of 65,000 to 95,000 clones, about 86% of them appearing once. This rearrangement joins TRBV30 to TRBJ2-3, with D possibly being TRBD2 (5 bases). The TCR sequence derives from a human donor with chronic lymphocytic leukemia. This material consisted of PBMCs, taken before ibrutinib treatment. CDR3 bases: TGTGCCTGGAGTGGCTTGAGCGGCCAGGATACGCAGTATTTT. Amino acids: CAWSGLSGQDTQYF.